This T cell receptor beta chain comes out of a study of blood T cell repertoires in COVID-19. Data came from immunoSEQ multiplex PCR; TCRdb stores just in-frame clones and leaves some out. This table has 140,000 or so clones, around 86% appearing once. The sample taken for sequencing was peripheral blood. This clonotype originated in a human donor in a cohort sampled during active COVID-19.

Here the CDR3 reads CASSTRTSGSGETQYF. CDR3 bases: TGTGCCAGCAGCACCCGGACTAGCGGGAGTGGGGAGACCCAGTACTTC. The chain joins TRBV5-4 to TRBJ2-5, with 13 bases matching TRBD2. Germline lookup yields CDR1 SGHNT and CDR2 YYREEE (reference sequence). CDR3 length: 16 residues. The junction had 8 bases not matched to a gene; V was cut back by 4 bases and J by 5 bases.